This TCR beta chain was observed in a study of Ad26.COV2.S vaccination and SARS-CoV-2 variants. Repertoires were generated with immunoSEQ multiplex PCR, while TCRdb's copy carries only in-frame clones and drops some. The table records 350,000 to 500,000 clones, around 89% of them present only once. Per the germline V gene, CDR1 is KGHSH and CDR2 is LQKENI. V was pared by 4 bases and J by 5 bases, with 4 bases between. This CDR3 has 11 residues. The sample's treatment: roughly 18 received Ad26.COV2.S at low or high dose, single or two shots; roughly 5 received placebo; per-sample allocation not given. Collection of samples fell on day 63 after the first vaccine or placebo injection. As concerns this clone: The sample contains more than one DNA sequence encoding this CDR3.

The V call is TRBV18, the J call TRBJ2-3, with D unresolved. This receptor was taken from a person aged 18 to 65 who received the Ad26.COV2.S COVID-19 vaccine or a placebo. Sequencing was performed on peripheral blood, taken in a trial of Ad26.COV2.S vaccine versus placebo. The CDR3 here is CASSQGDTQYF. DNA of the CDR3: TGTGCCAGCTCACAGGGAGATACGCAGTATTTT.